Below are 32 T cell receptor beta chains sequenced from a single sample in a study of beta chain features in type 1 diabetes. The study reverse transcribed the entire isolated RNA, so it sequenced expressed TCRB transcripts. The method was immunoSEQ multiplex PCR; TCRdb's version includes in-frame clones alone and lacks a portion of them. The sample holds fewer than 400,000 clones, 7% to 9% seen once. The specimen was central memory CD4+ T cells from blood. The source is a woman aged 18-29 years in good health.

This clone appeared a few times. The chain has TRBV7-2 and TRBJ1-1; D ambiguous. V was trimmed by 2 bases and J by 3 bases, leaving 7 bases between them. This CDR3 contains 13 residues. CDR1 SGHTA and CDR2 FQGNSA come from the germline V gene. The CDR3 DNA is TGTGCCAGCAGCTTAAGACGTGACACTGAAGCTTTCTTT. Translating gives CASSLRRDTEAFF.

This clone was detected ten times or more. The V gene is TRBV27, the J gene TRBJ1-1; TRBD1 aligns across 7 bases. Losses at the gene ends were 2 bases for V and 8 bases for J; bases not matched to a gene: 5. The CDR3 totals 13 residues. Germline V gives CDR1 MNHEY, CDR2 SMNVEV (reference sequence). CDR3 nucleotides: TGTGCCAGCAGTTTACTGTCGACAGGGGAAGCTTTCTTT. It is translated as CASSLLSTGEAFF.

This clone was counted between two and nine times. This chain's CDR3 is CASRPPGTASWQYF. In nucleotides, the CDR3 is TGTGCCAGCAGGCCCCCGGGGACAGCTTCATGGCAGTACTTC. The rearrangement joins TRBV28 to TRBJ2-7; 7 bases match TRBD1. Trimming at V came to 6 bases and at J to 9 bases, leaving 14 bases not matched to a gene. CDR3 length equals 14 residues. Germline loops: CDR1 MDHEN, CDR2 SYDVKM.

Worth noting for this clone: In the same sample, other DNA sequences code for this CDR3. The chain couples TRBV18 to TRBJ2-5; possibly TRBD1 for D (5 bases). Germline CDR1 is KGHSH and CDR2 is LQKENI. The V end lost 3 bases, the J end lost 3 bases, and 8 bases lay between the germline ends. CDR3 length: 13 amino acids. CDR3 sequence: CASSPRQKETQYF. For the CDR3, the DNA is TGTGCCAGCTCACCCAGACAGAAAGAGACCCAGTACTTC.

The chain employs TRBV6-6 and TRBJ2-6; D uncertain. Between the trimmed V and J ends, which lost 0 bases and 0 bases, there was a span of 6 bases. The CDR3 has 16 residues. Germline lookup yields CDR1 MNHNY and CDR2 SVGAGI (reference sequence). CDR3 sequence: CASSYSPFSGANVLTF. CDR3 nucleotide sequence: TGTGCCAGCAGTTACTCCCCCTTCTCTGGGGCCAACGTCCTGACTTTC.

The sample holds many counts of this clone. J is TRBJ2-1 and V is TRBV28; 9 nucleotides agree with TRBD1. Germline CDR1 reads MDHEN; CDR2 reads SYDVKM. V lost 3 bases and J lost 10; bases outside the gene matches: 10. This CDR3 has 15 amino acids. The chain's CDR3 is CASSFAGQGPSEQFF. For the CDR3, the DNA is TGTGCCAGCAGTTTCGCGGGACAGGGACCAAGCGAGCAGTTCTTC. Supplemented by reference TRBV28 and TRBJ2-1, the full variable domain reads DVKVTQSSRYLVKRTGEKVFLECVQDMDHENMFWYRQDPGLGLRLIYFSYDVKMKEKGDIPEGYSVSREKKERFSLILESASTNQTSMYLCASSFAGQGPSEQFFGPGTRLTVL.

The chain recombines TRBV18 with TRBJ2-5; D ambiguous. CDR3 length: 14 residues. Deletions cut 3 bases from V and 5 bases from J, with 13 bases between. Germline-derived CDR1 and CDR2 are KGHSH and LQKENI. The chain's CDR3 is CASSPSTRYETQYF. CDR3 sequence (DNA): TGTGCCAGCTCACCCTCTACACGGTATGAGACCCAGTACTTC. The complete variable domain, with remaining parts taken from reference TRBV18 and TRBJ2-5, reads NAGVMQNPRHLVRRRGQEARLRCSPMKGHSHVYWYRQLPEEGLKFMVYLQKENIIDESGMPKERFSAEFPKEGPSILRIQQVVRGDSAAYFCASSPSTRYETQYFGPGTRLLVL.

A few counts support this clone. The rearrangement uses TRBV28 and TRBJ2-3; D call uncertain. CDR3 length: 14 amino acids. The V end lost 6 bases, the J end lost 1 base, and 11 bases lay between the germline ends. Germline lookup yields CDR1 MDHEN and CDR2 SYDVKM. In nucleotides, the CDR3 is TGTGCCAGCAGGGTGGGCCCTGGCACAGATACGCAGTATTTT. It specifies CASRVGPGTDTQYF. The whole variable domain, filled in from reference TRBV28 and TRBJ2-3, reads DVKVTQSSRYLVKRTGEKVFLECVQDMDHENMFWYRQDPGLGLRLIYFSYDVKMKEKGDIPEGYSVSREKKERFSLILESASTNQTSMYLCASRVGPGTDTQYFGPGTRLTVL.

A few counts support this clone. The J gene is TRBJ1-5, the V gene TRBV6-6; D is possibly TRBD1 (6 bases). This CDR3 is 15 amino acids long. V was cut by 10 bases and J by 2 bases, with 18 bases left in between. Germline CDR1 is MNHNY and CDR2 is SVGAGI (reference sequence). Written as DNA, the CDR3 is TGTGCCACCGCATGGGGGGCCGGAGGCAATCAGCCCCAGCATTTT. This sequence encodes CATAWGAGGNQPQHF.

The chain combines TRBV19 with TRBJ2-4; 8 bases are shared with TRBD1. Germline CDR1 LNHDA, CDR2 SQIVND (reference sequence). V trimming: 4 bases; J trimming: 0 bases; junction bases outside the gene matches: 8. This CDR3 comprises 17 residues. The CDR3 bases are TGTGCCAGTAGTAAGGGGACAGGCGACTTAGCCAAAAACATTCAGTACTTC. It specifies CASSKGTGDLAKNIQYF.

This clone was seen more than once but under ten times. This chain joins TRBV5-5 and TRBJ2-5; tentatively, D is TRBD1 or TRBD2 (5 bases each). V dropped 6 bases and J dropped 4 bases, with 16 bases sitting between them. Germline values: CDR1 SGHKS, CDR2 YYEKEE (reference sequence). The CDR3 consists of 14 residues. CDR3 DNA sequence: TGTGCCAGCATACTTACCGAGGGGCGAGAGACCCAGTACTTC. This encodes CASILTEGRETQYF.

CDR3 sequence reads: CAISGLAGLRTDTQYF. The CDR3 nucleotides read TGTGCCATCAGTGGACTAGCGGGACTCCGCACAGATACGCAGTATTTT. This chain joins TRBV10-3 and TRBJ2-3; 11 bases are shared with TRBD2. V lost 4 bases and J lost 1; bases outside the gene matches: 4. The CDR3 runs 16 residues. CDR1 and CDR2 (germline): ENHRY, SYGVKD.

The chain recombines TRBV28 with TRBJ1-1, with 10 bases matching TRBD1. The germline V gene encodes CDR1 MDHEN and CDR2 SYDVKM. CDR3 length: 17 amino acids. V gave up 5 bases and J gave up 2 bases; unmatched junction bases: 11. Written as DNA, the CDR3 is TGTGCCAGCAGTAATAGACAGGGGGCGTTCGGCAACACTGAAGCTTTCTTT. Protein: CASSNRQGAFGNTEAFF.

A few counts support this clone. The rearrangement joins TRBV27 to TRBJ2-1, with TRBD2 identical over 12 bases. The CDR3 has 17 amino acids. V lost 5 bases, J lost 1 base, and 6 bases stayed unmatched. CDR1 is MNHEY and CDR2 is SMNVEV in the germline V gene (reference sequence). The CDR3: CASSRSTSGSSYNEQFF. As DNA, the CDR3 is TGTGCCAGCAGTCGTTCGACTAGCGGGAGTTCCTACAATGAGCAGTTCTTC.

This clone was seen repeatedly, ten times or more. The J gene is TRBJ2-7, the V gene TRBV7-2; D not certain. V was shortened by 1 base and J by 0 bases, with 7 bases between the two germline ends. Germline CDR1 is SGHTA and CDR2 is FQGNSA. This CDR3 has 14 amino acids. CDR3 protein: CASSLGQNSYEQYF. DNA of the CDR3: TGTGCCAGCAGCTTAGGCCAGAACTCCTACGAGCAGTACTTC.

This clone was observed a handful of times. The same CDR3 also results from other DNA sequences found in this sample. This CDR3 reads CASSLQGYEQYF. The CDR3, as DNA: TGTGCCAGCAGCTTACAGGGCTACGAGCAGTACTTC. The chain recombines TRBV7-2 with TRBJ2-7; a weak D match, TRBD1 (5 bases). The V and J ends lost 2 bases and 3 bases respectively, with 5 bases between them. The CDR3 runs to 12 residues. Germline V lookup: CDR1 SGHTA, CDR2 FQGNSA.

Only a few counts were recorded for this clone. The genes are TRBV4-3 and TRBJ2-5, with 10 bases matching TRBD2. V shed 10 bases and J 4 bases; nucleotides not matched to a gene: 15. Germline V gives CDR1 LGHNA, CDR2 YSLEER. The CDR3 is made up of 16 amino acids. The CDR3 region is CATSPGLAGVRETQYF. The DNA for the CDR3 is TGCGCCACATCGCCGGGGCTAGCGGGAGTTCGAGAGACCCAGTACTTC.

This clone came up a few times. The chain employs TRBV29-1 and TRBJ2-7, with TRBD2 matching 7 bases. Germline CDR1 reads SQVTM; CDR2 reads ANQGSEA. The CDR3 loop spans 16 amino acids. V was pared by 4 bases and J by 0 bases, with 12 bases of the junction left unmatched. CDR3: CSVGGVGGSVSYEQYF. CDR3 DNA: TGCAGCGTTGGGGGAGTGGGCGGGAGCGTCTCCTACGAGCAGTACTTC.

Ten or more counts support this clone. The chain carries TRBV10-3 and TRBJ2-3; D unresolved. Germline CDR1 ENHRY, CDR2 SYGVKD. V lost 4 bases to trimming and J lost 6 bases, with 8 bases between them. CDR3 size: 12 residues. This chain's CDR3 is CAISAPGDTQYF. The CDR3 coding sequence is TGTGCCATCAGTGCCCCTGGGGATACGCAGTATTTT.

The genes are TRBV21-1 and TRBJ2-3; the table gives TRBD2 as D, unverified against the DNA. TRBV21-1 is listed as a pseudogene. CDR3 length equals 13 residues. Written as DNA, the CDR3 is TGTGCCAGCACAGGACTAGCCACAGATACGCAGTATTTT. The encoded protein is CASTGLATDTQYF.

The chain has TRBV4-2 and TRBJ1-3, with 8 nucleotides matching TRBD1. CDR3 size: 18 residues. Germline loops: CDR1 LGHNA, CDR2 YNFKEQ. V was pared by 2 bases and J by 1 base, with 10 bases of the junction left unmatched. The CDR3 spells CASSQQRGDRSSGNTIYF. The DNA for the CDR3 is TGTGCCAGCAGCCAACAAAGGGGGGACAGGAGTTCTGGAAACACCATATATTTT.

This clone was observed many times. The chain combines TRBV7-2 with TRBJ2-3; D gene unclear. V was cut by 5 bases and J by 1 base, with 7 bases left in between. The CDR3 has 13 amino acids. Germline V gene sequence: CDR1 SGHTA, CDR2 FQGNSA. CDR3 protein: CASSPTGTDTQYF. The CDR3 DNA reads TGTGCCAGCAGCCCGACGGGCACAGATACGCAGTATTTT.

The sample holds a few counts of this clone. This rearrangement joins TRBV10-2 to TRBJ1-5; unclear D gene. This CDR3 spans 13 amino acids. V lost 0 bases, J lost 4 bases, and 4 bases lay in between. Germline loops: CDR1 WSHSY, CDR2 SAAADI. The CDR3: CASSESVNQPQHF. The CDR3 DNA is TGCGCCAGCAGTGAGTCGGTGAATCAGCCCCAGCATTTT.

The CDR3 nucleotides are TGTGCCAGCAGCCTGAGCGGGAGTGAAGAGCAGTACTTC. This gives the protein CASSLSGSEEQYF. The chain employs TRBV7-9 and TRBJ2-7, with TRBD2 identical over 8 bases. V trimming: 5 bases; J trimming: 7 bases; junction bases outside the gene matches: 7. The CDR3 has 13 amino acids. Germline values: CDR1 SEHNR, CDR2 FQNEAQ (reference sequence).

The sample holds a few counts of this clone. The chain combines TRBV29-1 with TRBJ1-1; tentative D call: TRBD1 (5 bases). CDR1 is SQVTM, CDR2 ANQGSEA, per germline. The CDR3 contains 13 residues. Trimming took off 4 bases at V and 0 bases at J, with 9 bases between the two ends. The CDR3 protein is CSVVRQMNTEAFF. The CDR3 DNA follows: TGCAGCGTTGTAAGACAGATGAACACTGAAGCTTTCTTT.

This clone was detected a few times. V and J are TRBV10-3 and TRBJ1-2; 9 nucleotides match TRBD1. The CDR3 runs to 15 residues. The germline V gene encodes CDR1 ENHRY and CDR2 SYGVKD. V shed 0 bases and J 7 bases; nucleotides not matched to a gene: 6. As DNA, the CDR3 is TGTGCCATCAGTGAGTCGGGGACAGGGACGTTTGGCTACACCTTC. It codes for CAISESGTGTFGYTF.

This clone was seen a handful of times. The V gene is TRBV5-6, the J gene TRBJ2-5, with TRBD1 matching 9 bases. This CDR3 has 17 amino acids. Per the germline V gene, CDR1 is SGHDT and CDR2 is YYEEEE. After removal of 4 bases from V and 5 bases from J, the junction contained 15 bases not matched to a gene. CDR3: CASSRLRDRDSAETQYF. The CDR3 DNA is TGTGCCAGCAGCCGCCTCCGGGACAGGGATTCTGCGGAGACCCAGTACTTC.

In this sample, this clone turned up a few times. The chain carries TRBV7-2 and TRBJ1-2; D uncertain. V was clipped by 1 base and J by 1 base, with 4 bases between them. Germline loops: CDR1 SGHTA, CDR2 FQGNSA. There are 13 residues in the CDR3. The CDR3 coding sequence is TGTGCCAGCAGCTTAGAGGTTAACTATGGCTACACCTTC. Translating it yields CASSLEVNYGYTF.

The table lists this clone with a few counts. The chain links TRBV5-4 to TRBJ2-5, with TRBD1 as a possible D gene (6 bases). The V gene's germline CDR1 is SGHNT and CDR2 YYREEE (reference sequence). The CDR3 totals 14 residues. The V end was cut by 0 bases, the J end by 4 bases, with 10 bases between. The CDR3 loop is CASSLDRAGETQYF. CDR3 in DNA: TGTGCCAGCAGCTTGGACAGGGCGGGAGAGACCCAGTACTTC.

The CDR3 nucleotides are TGTGCCAGCAGCGCAAGGGTTTCCACCACTGAAGCTTTCTTT. Translating it yields CASSARVSTTEAFF. The gene calls are TRBV9 and TRBJ1-1; D gene unclear. Trimming pared 3 bases from V and 4 bases from J, leaving 13 bases between. Germline-derived CDR1 and CDR2 are SGDLS and YYNGEE. The CDR3 totals 14 residues.

V is TRBV11-2 and J is TRBJ2-1; 8 bases are shared with TRBD2. Per the germline V gene, CDR1 is SGHAT and CDR2 is FQNNGV. This CDR3 contains 15 residues. The junction had 5 bases not matched to a gene; V was cut back by 5 bases and J by 2 bases. The CDR3 is CASSAGLVAYNEQFF. Written as DNA, the CDR3 is TGTGCCAGCAGCGCGGGACTAGTGGCCTACAATGAGCAGTTCTTC.

The chain joins TRBV6-1 to TRBJ1-2; no reliable D call. Germline V gene sequence: CDR1 MNHNS, CDR2 SASEGT. The CDR3 contains 15 residues. The V end lost 6 bases, the J end lost 4 bases, and 18 bases lay between the germline ends. The CDR3 coding sequence is TGTGCCAGCAGAACCTCGCGTGGGAGGCGCTATGGCTACACCTTC. This gives the protein CASRTSRGRRYGYTF.